The rows below give T cell receptor beta chains drawn from one sample of a study of blood T cell repertoires in COVID-19. Sequencing used immunoSEQ multiplex PCR; TCRdb keeps in-frame clones, though not all of them. The table lists 85,000 to 120,000 clones, 91% of them singletons. Sequenced sample: peripheral blood. These receptors all come from a man in his late teens or twenties with acute or convalescent COVID-19. CDR3s include the opening cysteine and the closing phenylalanine or tryptophan. A D gene is named only where the DNA matches it firmly. Expanded clones are given a class, and other clones once, few, many or no size at all.

CASSQPGQGLDTQYF TGTGCCAGCAGCCAACCGGGACAGGGGTTGGATACGCAGTATTTT TRBD1 . TRBJ2-3 TRBV2
CASSSRTAWAYGYTF TGTGCCAGCAGCTCTCGGACAGCTTGGGCCTATGGCTACACCTTC . . TRBJ1-2 TRBV13
CASSAYGGINQPQHF TGTGCCAGCAGCGCGTATGGGGGGATTAATCAGCCCCAGCATTTT . . TRBJ1-5 TRBV7-2
CASSLDDSPQREQFF TGCGCCAGCAGCTTGGATGACAGTCCTCAGCGTGAGCAGTTCTTC . . TRBJ2-1 TRBV5-1
CASSEEAGGPQETQYF TGTGCCAGCAGCGAAGAAGCAGGGGGTCCGCAAGAGACCCAGTACTTC TRBD1 . TRBJ2-5 TRBV7-9
CASGLVRFSQGSMNTEAFF TGTGCTAGTGGTTTGGTGCGTTTCTCCCAGGGATCGATGAACACTGAAGCTTTCTTT . . TRBJ1-1 TRBV12-5
CASSYSRENEKLFF TGTGCCAGCAGTTACTCTCGGGAGAATGAAAAACTGTTTTTT . . TRBJ1-4 TRBV6-5
CASSGGGTYPRNEQFF TGCGCCAGCAGTGGGGGTGGGACTTACCCTAGGAATGAGCAGTTCTTC . . TRBJ2-1 TRBV10-1
CASSTYRGQEETQYF TGTGCCAGCAGCACTTACAGGGGGCAGGAGGAGACCCAGTACTTC TRBD1 . TRBJ2-5 TRBV14
CASEILANYGYTF TGTGCCAGCGAGATTCTAGCTAACTATGGCTACACCTTC . . TRBJ1-2 TRBV7-9
CASSIVPRQGLYQPQHF TGTGCCAGTAGTATAGTTCCGAGACAGGGTTTGTATCAGCCCCAGCATTTT TRBD1 . TRBJ1-5 TRBV19
CASSDRGANEKLFF TGTGCCAGTAGTGACAGGGGGGCGAATGAAAAACTGTTTTTT TRBD1 . TRBJ1-4 TRBV19
CAWSEGFGYQETQYF TGTGCCTGGAGTGAGGGGTTCGGGTACCAAGAGACCCAGTACTTC . . TRBJ2-5 TRBV30
CASSPRRGRLLPYGYTF TGTGCCAGCAGCCCCCGCCGGGGTAGGTTACTACCCTATGGCTACACCTTC . . TRBJ1-2 TRBV7-2
CASSHDSNNSPLHF TGCGCCAGCAGCCATGACAGCAATAATTCACCCCTCCACTTT . . TRBJ1-6 TRBV5-1
CASSAGEHGYTF TGTGCCAGCAGCGCCGGTGAGCATGGCTACACCTTC . . TRBJ1-2 TRBV6-6
CSAARLAGGDTQYF TGCAGCGCGGCGCGGCTAGCGGGGGGGGATACGCAGTATTTT TRBD2 . TRBJ2-3 TRBV29-1
CASSNRQGPYGYTF TGTGCCAGCAGTAACAGACAGGGACCCTATGGCTACACCTTC TRBD1 . TRBJ1-2 TRBV3-1/TRBV3-2
CATRGGLSTDTQYF TGTGCCACCCGCGGGGGGCTTAGCACAGATACGCAGTATTTT TRBD2 . TRBJ2-3 TRBV24-1
CASSDEGDTNYGYTF TGTGCCAGCAGTGACGAGGGGGACACTAACTATGGCTACACCTTC . . TRBJ1-2 TRBV2
CASSLGTDGYTF TGTGCCAGCAGCTTGGGGACTGATGGCTACACCTTC . once TRBJ1-2 TRBV5-6
CASSQDLGGEVEKLFF TGTGCCAGCAGCCAAGACCTGGGGGGAGAGGTCGAAAAACTGTTTTTT . once TRBJ1-4 TRBV4-2